This T cell receptor beta chain derives from a study of T cell changes during pregnancy in multiple sclerosis. Profiled with immunoSEQ multiplex PCR; TCRdb holds only in-frame clones, not every one. The top ten hold more than 0.35% of the sample, which has roughly 49,000 clones, approximately 90% seen once. The CDR3 is 15 amino acids. V was trimmed by 1 base and J by 4 bases, leaving 14 bases between them. Germline V lookup: CDR1 SGHDT, CDR2 YYEEEE. The receptor comes from a female donor in good health, enrolled as a control in a pregnancy study. Specimen: CD4+ T cells from peripheral blood mononuclear cells, collected in the second trimester of pregnancy. The chain links TRBV5-6 to TRBJ2-5; weak D call: TRBD2 (6 bases). The CDR3 is CASSLRTLGGETQYF. The CDR3 DNA reads as TGTGCCAGCAGCTTGAGGACTCTGGGAGGAGAGACCCAGTACTTC.